Described below is a single T cell receptor (beta chain) sequence and its context. Its antigen is unknown. From germline, CDR1 is MDHEN and CDR2 SYDVKM. Deletions cut 4 bases from V and 7 bases from J, with 23 bases between. CDR3 size: 16 residues. This sample was taken from a study of chemoradiotherapy in HPV16-positive cancers. Study-wide points: Candidate HPV-specific clones and E7-related TCR motifs grew in tumor during treatment. HPV-responsive T-cell expansion during chemoradiotherapy was linked to improved recurrence-free survival in HPV16-positive patients.

Repeated repertoire sampling spanned the course of chemoradiotherapy. Clones were read by immunoSEQ multiplex PCR, and TCRdb kept only the in-frame ones, dropping some. The sample has more than 10,000 clones; around 77% are singletons. The clonotype was recovered from a human donor with HPV-associated anogenital cancer. This sample was gathered from a patient who underwent chemoradiotherapy. V and J are TRBV28 and TRBJ2-7; D is unclear. In nucleotides, the CDR3 is TGTGCCAGCAGTTCTATGGGTAGGGCCGTACAACGGGAGCAGTACTTC. Translation: CASSSMGRAVQREQYF.